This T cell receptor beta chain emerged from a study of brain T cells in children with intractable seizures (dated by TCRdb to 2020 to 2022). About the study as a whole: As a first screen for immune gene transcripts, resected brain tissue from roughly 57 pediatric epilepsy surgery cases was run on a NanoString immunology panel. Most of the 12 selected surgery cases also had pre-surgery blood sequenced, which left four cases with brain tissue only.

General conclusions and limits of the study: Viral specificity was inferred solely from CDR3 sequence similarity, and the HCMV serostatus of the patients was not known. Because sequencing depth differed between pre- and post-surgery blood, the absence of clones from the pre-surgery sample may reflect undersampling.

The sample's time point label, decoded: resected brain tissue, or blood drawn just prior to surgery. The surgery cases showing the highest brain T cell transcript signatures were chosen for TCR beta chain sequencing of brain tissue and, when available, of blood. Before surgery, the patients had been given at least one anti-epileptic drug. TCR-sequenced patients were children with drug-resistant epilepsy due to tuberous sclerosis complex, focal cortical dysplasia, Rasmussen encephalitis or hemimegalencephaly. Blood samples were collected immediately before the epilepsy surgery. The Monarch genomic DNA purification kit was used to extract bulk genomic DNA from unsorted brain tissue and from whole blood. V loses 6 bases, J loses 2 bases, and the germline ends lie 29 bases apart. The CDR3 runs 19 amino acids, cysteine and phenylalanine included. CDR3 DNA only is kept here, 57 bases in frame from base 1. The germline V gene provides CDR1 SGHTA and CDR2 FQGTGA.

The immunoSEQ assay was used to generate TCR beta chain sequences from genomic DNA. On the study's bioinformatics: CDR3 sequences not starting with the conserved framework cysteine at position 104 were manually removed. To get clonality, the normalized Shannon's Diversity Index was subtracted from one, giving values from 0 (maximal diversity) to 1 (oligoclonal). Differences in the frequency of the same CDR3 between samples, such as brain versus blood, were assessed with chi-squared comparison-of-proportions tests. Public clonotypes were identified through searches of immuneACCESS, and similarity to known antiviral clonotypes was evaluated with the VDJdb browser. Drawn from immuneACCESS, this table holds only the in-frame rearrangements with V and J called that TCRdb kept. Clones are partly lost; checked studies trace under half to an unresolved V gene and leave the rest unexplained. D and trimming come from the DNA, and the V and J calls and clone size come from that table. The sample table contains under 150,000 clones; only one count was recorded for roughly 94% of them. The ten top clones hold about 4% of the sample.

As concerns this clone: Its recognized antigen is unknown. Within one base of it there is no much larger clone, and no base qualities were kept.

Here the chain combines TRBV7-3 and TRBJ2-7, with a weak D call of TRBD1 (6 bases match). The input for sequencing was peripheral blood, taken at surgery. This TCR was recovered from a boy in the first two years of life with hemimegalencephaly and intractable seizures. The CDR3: CASRNPKGSRQALPYEQYF. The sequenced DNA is TGTGCCAGCAGAAACCCAAAGGGATCAAGACAGGCGCTCCCCTACGAGCAGTACTTC.